The next 5 T cell receptor beta chains were all read from a single sample in a study of CD8+CD57+ T cells in acquired aplastic anemia. Selection for sequencing was limited to patients who had shown CD8+CD57+ cell expansion by flow cytometry. Profiles of TCR beta VDJ and CDR3 were generated from a genomic DNA template. TCRdb redid the calling of the reads with MiXCR, one entry per CDR3 protein. Of more than 150,000 distinct CDR3 sequences detected, less than 50% appear once; the ten largest clones hold 2.5% to 3.5%. Sequenced material: sorted CD4+, CD8+, or CD8+CD57+ T cells (not recorded which) from PBMCs. The receptors stem from a human donor with aplastic anemia.

Note on this clonotype: Since a much larger clone is just one base distant, this may be a read error. V is TRBV9 and J is TRBJ2-7; TRBD1 matches 11 bases. The CDR3 totals 16 residues. CDR1 SGDLS and CDR2 YYNGEE come from the germline V gene. After removal of 4 bases from V and 3 bases from J, the junction contained 9 bases not matched to a gene. The CDR3 coding sequence is TGTGCCAGCAGCCCAAAGTCAGGGACAGGGGGCTACGAGCAGTACGTC. Translated: CASSPKSGTGGYEQYV.

This clonotype was picked up a small number of times. The chain uses TRBV6-4 and TRBJ2-3; D not certain. Looked up from germline, CDR1 is MRHNA and CDR2 is SNTAGT. The CDR3 has 13 amino acids. Trimming stripped 6 bases from V and 0 bases from J, with 7 bases between. The CDR3 bases are TGTGCCAGCAGGGTGGACAGCACAGATACGCAGTATTTT. Residues: CASRVDSTDTQYF.

This clonotype was observed a few times. The chain has TRBV12-3 or TRBV12-4 and TRBJ2-5, with D perhaps TRBD1 or TRBD2 (6 bases each). The CDR3 loop spans 12 amino acids. The V gene lost 10 bases and the J gene lost 3 bases, with 12 bases spanning the gap. DNA for the CDR3: TGTGCCACTATGGGGGGCGAAGAGACCCAGTACTTC. Its translation is CATMGGEETQYF.

In this sample, this clonotype turned up once. The genes are TRBV2 and TRBJ2-1; D might be TRBD2 (6 bases). This CDR3 has 13 residues. CDR1 SNHLY and CDR2 FYNNEI come from the germline V gene. The V and J ends lost 5 bases and 5 bases respectively, with 10 bases between them. The CDR3 sequence is CASSRDWNNEQFF. The CDR3 bases are TGTGCCAGCAGTAGGGACTGGAACAATGAGCAGTTCTTC.

The chain carries TRBV11-2 and TRBJ1-5; TRBD1 is a possible D gene (5 bases). Germline CDR1 reads SGHAT; CDR2 reads FQNNGV. The V and J ends lost 4 bases and 0 bases respectively, with 16 bases between them. The CDR3 contains 17 residues. The CDR3 protein is CASSSEAGRYSNQPQHF. The CDR3 DNA reads as TGTGCCAGCAGCTCAGAGGCAGGGAGATATAGCAATCAGCCCCAGCATTTT.